These 24 T cell receptor beta chains came from one sample sequenced in a study of post-analysis software for immune sequencing data. Built from TCR beta cDNA, the libraries had unique molecular identifiers in them. TCRdb re-called the PCR reads with MiXCR, one entry per CDR3 protein. This sample yields hundreds of thousands of distinct CDR3 sequences, of which around 53% are seen a single time; under 6% belongs to the top ten. Study-level points and caveats: In patients, TRBV5-6, TRBV5-1 and TRBV20-1 belonged to roughly five TRBV segments found more frequently than in controls.

These TCRs' antigens remain unknown. The sequencing sample was made of blood. The receptor source for this set is a girl aged 5-17 years with multiple sclerosis.

V and J are TRBV20-1 and TRBJ2-3, with 11 bases fitting TRBD2. The CDR3 is 15 amino acids. With 3 bases clipped from V and 3 bases from J, the junction kept 5 bases outside the gene matches. The germline CDR1 and CDR2 sequences are DFQATT and SNEGSKA (reference sequence). CDR3 residues: CSASTGTSGTDTQYF. The CDR3 DNA is TGCAGTGCTAGCACCGGGACTAGCGGTACAGATACGCAGTATTTT.

This clonotype was observed a handful of times. The genes are TRBV7-2 and TRBJ2-3; maybe TRBD2 (6 bases). Deletions cut 4 bases from V and 2 bases from J, with 16 bases between. Germline assignment: CDR1 SGHTA and CDR2 FQGNSA. The CDR3 sequence is 16 residues long. CDR3 bases: TGTGCCAGCAGCTCCCACGGCGGGACTCACACAGATACGCAGTATTTT. It translates to CASSSHGGTHTDTQYF.

This clonotype came up a few times. The V gene is TRBV7-9, the J gene TRBJ2-4, with D possibly being TRBD2 (5 bases). The J call may be faulty, since TRBJ2-7 better matches the DNA end. The CDR3 extends over 12 amino acids. Germline V CDR1 and CDR2: SEHNR, FQNEAQ (reference sequence). CDR3 in amino acids: CASSLSGHEQYF. In DNA, the CDR3 is TGTGCCAGCAGCTTAAGCGGTCACGAGCAGTACTTC.

As concerns this clonotype: Mismatch with germline at one junction end may stem from a read error. The chain joins TRBV7-7 to TRBJ2-1, with TRBD2 matching over 13 bases. Germline V lookup: CDR1 SSHAT, CDR2 FNYEAQ (reference sequence). The CDR3 runs 15 residues. The CDR3 loop is CASSLGTSGTNEQFF. The CDR3 coding sequence is TGTGCTAGCAGCTTAGGGACTAGCGGGACAAATGAGCAGTTCTTC.

The chain is built from TRBV20-1 and TRBJ1-5; 7 nucleotides match TRBD1. The germline CDR1 and CDR2 sequences are DFQATT and SNEGSKA (reference sequence). Trimming took 3 bases from V and 1 from J; bases not matched to a gene: 6. CDR3 size: 15 residues. The CDR3 sequence is CSARTGRKSNQPQHF. DNA of the CDR3: TGCAGTGCTAGGACAGGGAGGAAAAGCAATCAGCCCCAGCATTTT.

This clonotype came up once. The chain recombines TRBV9 with TRBJ2-7; D is ambiguous. Trimming shortened V by 2 bases and J by 3 bases, and 12 bases separated the two germline ends. The CDR3 runs 14 residues. The germline CDR1 and CDR2 sequences are SGDLS and YYNGEE. Here the CDR3 DNA reads TGTGCCAGCAGCGTCGCGGAAAACCTCTACGAGCAGTACTTC. Translation gives CASSVAENLYEQYF.

V usage is TRBV27 and J usage is TRBJ1-5; no firm D call. V was cut by 2 bases and J by 2 bases, with 7 bases left in between. This CDR3 is 14 amino acids long. Germline CDR1 reads MNHEY; CDR2 reads SMNVEV (reference sequence). In DNA form, the CDR3 reads TGTGCCAGCAGTTTAGCAGGCCGCAATCAGCCCCAGCATTTT. Residues: CASSLAGRNQPQHF.

The chain couples TRBV7-2 to TRBJ2-1, with 9 bases fitting TRBD2. This CDR3 has 14 amino acids. Germline trimming cut 5 bases from V and 13 bases from J; bases unmatched to any gene: 12. CDR1 is SGHTA, CDR2 FQGNSA, per germline. The CDR3, as DNA: TGTGCCAGCAGCGGTAGCGGGGGACCCCGAAACCAGTTCTTC. Its translation: CASSGSGGPRNQFF.

This clonotype was picked up one time. This rearrangement joins TRBV7-3 to TRBJ2-1, with 13 bases fitting TRBD2. There are 16 residues in the CDR3. Germline V gene lookup returns CDR1 SGHTA and CDR2 FQGTGA. The junction had 4 bases not matched to a gene; V was cut back by 4 bases and J by 4 bases. The CDR3 DNA reads TGTGCCAGCAGCTCAGAACTAGCGGGAGGGTACAATGAGCAGTTCTTC. It encodes CASSSELAGGYNEQFF.

The V and J genes are TRBV20-1 and TRBJ2-1, with 8 bases that match TRBD2. The CDR3 is 13 amino acids. Germline lookup yields CDR1 DFQATT and CDR2 SNEGSKA (reference sequence). With V trimmed by 3 bases and J by 10 bases, 8 bases remained unmatched. The CDR3 reads CSASGPASGEQFF. The CDR3 region has the DNA TGCAGTGCTAGCGGTCCGGCTAGCGGGGAGCAGTTCTTC.

The chain joins TRBV5-1 to TRBJ1-2; D not resolved. The ends were cut back, 4 bases at V and 1 base at J, with 5 bases in the middle. This CDR3 comprises 12 residues. Germline V lookup: CDR1 SGHRS, CDR2 YFSETQ. The CDR3 reads CASSTDNYGYTF. The CDR3 DNA sequence: TGCGCCAGCAGCACTGATAACTATGGCTACACCTTC.

This chain connects TRBV7-3 to TRBJ2-1; possibly TRBD1 for D (6 bases). CDR3 size: 18 residues. The germline CDR1 and CDR2 sequences are SGHTA and FQGTGA. Trimming cost V 5 bases and J 5 bases, with 25 bases left between them. The CDR3 sequence: CASSPTPIRGGGNNEQFF. CDR3 DNA: TGTGCCAGCAGCCCAACGCCCATCAGAGGGGGTGGCAACAATGAGCAGTTCTTC.

The chain employs TRBV20-1 and TRBJ2-3, with D possibly TRBD2 on 6 matching bases. The CDR3 runs 15 residues. Germline lookup yields CDR1 DFQATT and CDR2 SNEGSKA (reference sequence). V was cut by 6 bases and J by 0 bases, with 16 bases left in between. The DNA for the CDR3 is TGCAGTGCCTCCCGGGGCGGGGTAAGCACAGATACGCAGTATTTT. Protein product: CSASRGGVSTDTQYF.

The V gene is TRBV12-3 or TRBV12-4, the J gene TRBJ2-5, with a tentative D call TRBD2 (6 bases). V was shortened by 1 base and J by 5 bases, with 11 bases between the two germline ends. The CDR3 extends over 14 amino acids. CDR3 sequence: CASSLGPGGETQYF. Here the CDR3 DNA reads TGTGCCAGCAGTTTAGGCCCCGGAGGGGAGACCCAGTACTTC.

The V and J genes are TRBV9 and TRBJ2-4, with TRBD2 matching over 9 bases. This CDR3 has 16 residues. Losses at the gene ends were 2 bases for V and 1 base for J; bases not matched to a gene: 4. CDR1 is SGDLS, CDR2 YYNGEE, per germline. The CDR3 loop reads CASSVSGSGAKNIQYF. The CDR3 nucleotides are TGTGCCAGCAGCGTTAGCGGGAGTGGGGCCAAAAACATTCAGTACTTC.

The chain recombines TRBV15 with TRBJ2-2; 8 positions agree with TRBD1. CDR1 LNHNV and CDR2 YYDKDF come from the germline V gene (reference sequence). Trimming cost V 0 bases and J 1 base; bases outside gene matches: 1. The CDR3 spans 16 residues. CDR3: CATSREGTGNTGELFF. CDR3 in DNA: TGTGCCACCAGCAGAGAGGGGACAGGGAACACCGGGGAGCTGTTTTTT.

This clonotype showed up just a few times. The chain carries TRBV20-1 and TRBJ2-3; D possibly corresponds to TRBD2 (6 bases). There are 15 residues in the CDR3. Trimming cost V 6 bases and J 6 bases, with 22 bases left between them. Germline assignment: CDR1 DFQATT and CDR2 SNEGSKA (reference sequence). The CDR3 coding sequence is TGCAGTGCCCCGAGGGGTAGCGGCTCTATGGATACGCAGTATTTT. Protein sequence: CSAPRGSGSMDTQYF.

This chain uses TRBV10-3 with TRBJ2-5; D gene unclear. CDR1 is ENHRY, CDR2 SYGVKD, per germline. This CDR3 has 14 amino acids. The V end lost 6 bases, the J end lost 4 bases, and 15 bases lay between the germline ends. The CDR3 nucleotides read TGTGCCATCAGCCTCCTAGGGCTGGGAGAGACCCAGTACTTC. Translation: CAISLLGLGETQYF.

The V and J genes are TRBV5-6 and TRBJ2-1; either TRBD1 or TRBD2 may supply D (5 bases each). Germline V CDR1 and CDR2: SGHDT, YYEEEE. Deletions cut 2 bases from V and 2 bases from J, with 8 bases between. The CDR3 sequence is 14 residues long. The CDR3 nucleotides read TGTGCCAGCAGCTTACGGGGCCCCTACAATGAGCAGTTCTTC. Translation gives CASSLRGPYNEQFF.

As to this clonotype: The germline gene is not matched at one end of the junction; a read error may be the cause. The chain joins TRBV30 to TRBJ2-4, with 10 bases lining up with TRBD1. The CDR3 contains 12 residues. CDR1 and CDR2 from the germline V gene are GTSNPN and SVGIG (reference sequence). CDR3 DNA sequence: TGTGCCTGGAGGACGGGACAGGGGAGCGAGTACTTT. It yields the protein CAWRTGQGSEYF.

The chain recombines TRBV2 with TRBJ2-2; D is unresolved. V was clipped by 7 bases and J by 7 bases, with 4 bases between them. Germline loops: CDR1 SNHLY, CDR2 FYNNEI. The CDR3 extends over 10 amino acids. The CDR3 region is CASKLGELFF. DNA for the CDR3: TGTGCCAGCAAACTCGGGGAGCTGTTTTTT.

The chain has TRBV7-2 and TRBJ2-1; D might be TRBD1 (6 bases). V dropped 2 bases and J dropped 5 bases, with 13 bases sitting between them. The CDR3 sequence is 15 residues long. Looked up from germline, CDR1 is SGHTA and CDR2 is FQGNSA. The CDR3, as DNA: TGTGCCAGCAGCTTATTTAGGTGGGACAACAATGAGCAGTTCTTC. It is translated as CASSLFRWDNNEQFF.

The CDR3 sequence is CSARDVRGTYEQYF. The CDR3 DNA sequence: TGCAGTGCTAGAGATGTTCGGGGAACCTACGAGCAGTACTTC. This sequence joins TRBV20-1 and TRBJ2-4; weak D call: TRBD2 (5 bases). With the DNA end fitting TRBJ2-7 better, the J assignment may be wrong. Germline CDR1 and CDR2: DFQATT and SNEGSKA (reference sequence). This CDR3 contains 14 residues.

The rearrangement uses TRBV5-1 and TRBJ1-5, with D maybe TRBD1 (5 bases). The CDR3 is made up of 15 amino acids. The V and J ends lost 0 bases and 3 bases respectively, with 10 bases between them. CDR1 is SGHRS and CDR2 is YFSETQ in the germline V gene. The chain's CDR3 is CASSLDQGDNQPQHF. Written as DNA, the CDR3 is TGCGCCAGCAGCTTGGACCAGGGAGACAATCAGCCCCAGCATTTT.